This is a list of T cell receptor beta chains from one sample in a study of blood T cell repertoires in COVID-19. Measured with immunoSEQ multiplex PCR; TCRdb has only the in-frame clones, and not every one. Here the sample spans about 80,000 clones, about 81% being singletons. Sequencing was done on a sample of peripheral blood. These receptors came from a human donor in a cohort sampled during active COVID-19. Both conserved end residues are part of each CDR3. The D gene is left open where the match is weak. Not every row has a clone size; where given, it reads once, few, many or a size class.

size	V	D	J	CDR3	DNA
once	TRBV5-1	NA	TRBJ2-3	CASNRGSGADTQYF	TGCGCCAGCAATAGAGGGTCCGGCGCAGATACGCAGTATTTT
NA	TRBV6-5	NA	TRBJ2-3	CASFHGDTQYF	TGTGCCAGCTTCCACGGGGATACGCAGTATTTT
NA	TRBV30	TRBD1	TRBJ1-1	CAWSKVSGGDTEAFF	TGTGCCTGGAGTAAGGTTTCAGGGGGTGACACTGAAGCTTTCTTT
NA	TRBV10-3	NA	TRBJ1-2	CAISGGQDSVFYGYTF	TGTGCCATCAGTGGAGGTCAAGACAGCGTATTTTATGGCTACACCTTC
once	TRBV5-1	TRBD2	TRBJ2-7	CASSSSWGLAGLGRYF	TGCGCCAGCAGCTCCTCATGGGGACTAGCGGGTCTCGGAAGGTACTTC
NA	TRBV11-3	NA	TRBJ2-1	CASSSGRGNEQFF	TGTGCCAGCAGCTCTGGACGGGGGAATGAGCAGTTCTTC
NA	TRBV6-2/TRBV6-3	NA	TRBJ1-2	CASSYPAKGYTF	TGTGCCAGCAGTTACCCCGCGAAGGGCTACACCTTC
once	TRBV6-5	TRBD1	TRBJ1-1	CASRPTGYTEAFF	TGTGCCAGCAGGCCGACAGGGTACACTGAAGCTTTCTTT
NA	TRBV29-1	NA	TRBJ2-5	CSVGRGALKETQYF	TGCAGCGTTGGTCGGGGGGCCTTAAAAGAGACCCAGTACTTC
NA	TRBV7-6	TRBD1	TRBJ2-2	CASTTTGPTGELFF	TGTGCCAGCACGACGACAGGGCCCACCGGGGAGCTGTTTTTT
NA	TRBV12-3/TRBV12-4	TRBD1	TRBJ1-2	CASSPTGVYGYTF	TGTGCCAGCAGTCCAACAGGGGTCTATGGCTACACCTTC
NA	TRBV4-2	TRBD1	TRBJ2-5	CASSQEGNRGQTQYF	TGTGCCAGCAGCCAAGAGGGGAACAGGGGACAGACCCAGTACTTC
NA	TRBV3-1/TRBV3-2	NA	TRBJ2-7	CASSSRGYEQYF	TGTGCCAGCAGCTCGAGGGGGTACGAGCAGTACTTC
NA	TRBV5-1	TRBD2	TRBJ2-5	CASSLGASGGYQETQYF	TGCGCCAGCAGCTTGGGGGCTAGCGGGGGCTACCAAGAGACCCAGTACTTC
once	TRBV9	NA	TRBJ1-5	CASSVVADSRQPQHF	TGTGCCAGCAGCGTAGTGGCAGACTCCCGCCAGCCCCAGCATTTT
NA	TRBV9	TRBD1	TRBJ2-7	CASSRQGLNEQYF	TGTGCCAGCAGCAGACAGGGTCTCAACGAGCAGTACTTC
NA	TRBV4-2	TRBD1	TRBJ1-4	CASSHPYLGTGDEKLFF	TGTGCCAGCAGCCACCCCTATTTAGGGACAGGGGATGAAAAACTGTTTTTT
once	TRBV3-1/TRBV3-2	TRBD2	TRBJ2-1	CASSHRRGGVNEQFF	TGTGCCAGCAGCCATAGACGGGGGGGCGTCAATGAGCAGTTCTTC
NA	TRBV19	NA	TRBJ1-5	CASSTPWTVYSNQPQHF	TGTGCCAGTAGTACACCCTGGACAGTCTATAGCAATCAGCCCCAGCATTTT
few	TRBV6-1	TRBD1	TRBJ1-6	CASSEKGTDYNSPLHF	TGTGCCAGCAGTGAAAAGGGGACAGACTATAATTCACCCCTCCACTTT
NA	TRBV6-5	NA	TRBJ1-2	CASRSQNAIWGYTF	TGTGCCAGCAGATCACAGAACGCCATATGGGGCTACACCTTC
NA	TRBV7-3	NA	TRBJ1-1	CASSLQQNTEAFF	TGTGCCAGCAGCCTACAGCAGAACACTGAAGCTTTCTTT
NA	TRBV19	TRBD2	TRBJ2-1	CASMAGGPPGEQFF	TGTGCCAGTATGGCGGGGGGGCCTCCCGGTGAGCAGTTCTTC
NA	TRBV10-2	TRBD2	TRBJ2-7	CASSLTSGEQYF	TGCGCCAGCAGTTTGACTAGCGGCGAGCAGTACTTC
NA	TRBV29-1	NA	TRBJ1-1	CSVQGFGTEAFF	TGCAGCGTTCAGGGGTTCGGGACTGAAGCTTTCTTT
NA	TRBV4-1	TRBD1	TRBJ1-5	CASSQPYGTGKRTQHF	TGCGCCAGCAGCCAACCATACGGGACAGGGAAGAGGACCCAGCATTTT
NA	TRBV7-9	NA	TRBJ1-1	CASSLSATGSTEAFF	TGTGCCAGCAGCTTATCGGCGACGGGATCCACTGAAGCTTTCTTT
NA	TRBV6-5	NA	TRBJ2-7	CASTTGLYEQYF	TGTGCCAGCACCACAGGGCTCTACGAGCAGTACTTC
NA	TRBV10-3	TRBD1	TRBJ1-5	CAISPAGTGNQPQHF	TGTGCCATCAGTCCTGCCGGGACAGGGAATCAGCCCCAGCATTTT
NA	TRBV7-7	NA	TRBJ2-3	CASSLGWRSTDTQYF	TGTGCCAGCAGCTTAGGATGGCGGAGCACAGATACGCAGTATTTT
NA	TRBV6-6	NA	TRBJ2-5	CASSYRITQGQETQYF	TGTGCCAGCAGTTACCGGATCACACAGGGACAAGAGACCCAGTACTTC
once	TRBV9	TRBD2	TRBJ2-7	CASSVSGGTYEQYF	TGTGCCAGCAGTGTTAGCGGGGGGACGTACGAGCAGTACTTC
NA	TRBV18	NA	TRBJ1-2	CASSPAKGGNGYTF	TGTGCCAGCTCACCGGCCAAAGGGGGTAATGGCTACACCTTC
NA	TRBV24-1	TRBD1	TRBJ2-1	CATSENRGDSYNEQFF	TGTGCCACCAGTGAAAACAGGGGAGACTCCTACAATGAGCAGTTCTTC
NA	TRBV3-1/TRBV3-2	NA	TRBJ1-1	CASSQVMNTEAFF	TGTGCCAGCAGCCAAGTCATGAACACTGAAGCTTTCTTT
once	TRBV30	NA	TRBJ2-5	CAWTPRWRLKAEETQYF	TGTGCCTGGACCCCCCGTTGGAGGTTGAAGGCTGAAGAGACCCAGTACTTC
NA	TRBV10-2	NA	TRBJ2-5	CASSKQQETQYF	TGCGCCAGCAGTAAACAGCAAGAGACCCAGTACTTC
few	TRBV7-8	NA	TRBJ1-5	CASSLAAGGGYQPQHF	TGTGCCAGCAGCTTAGCGGCCGGGGGTGGCTATCAGCCCCAGCATTTT
few	TRBV4-1	NA	TRBJ1-2	CASSQEARNYGYTF	TGCGCCAGCAGCCAAGAGGCAAGAAACTATGGCTACACCTTC
NA	TRBV5-1	NA	TRBJ2-3	CASFGGPTSTDTQYF	TGCGCCAGCTTCGGGGGGCCTACTAGCACAGATACGCAGTATTTT
NA	TRBV5-8	NA	TRBJ1-5	CASSFGQTFNQPQHF	TGTGCCAGCAGCTTTGGTCAGACTTTTAATCAGCCCCAGCATTTT
NA	TRBV6-1	NA	TRBJ1-5	CASSEGYRAGNQPQHF	TGTGCCAGCAGTGAAGGGTACAGGGCGGGCAATCAGCCCCAGCATTTT
NA	TRBV19	TRBD2	TRBJ2-1	CASSPGVAGHPPYNEQFF	TGTGCCAGTAGTCCCGGAGTAGCGGGGCACCCTCCCTACAATGAGCAGTTCTTC
NA	TRBV19	TRBD1	TRBJ2-7	CASSKTGQGYYEQYF	TGTGCCAGTAGTAAGACGGGACAGGGTTACTACGAGCAGTACTTC
few	TRBV6-5	TRBD1	TRBJ2-2	CASRLQGPPAGELFF	TGTGCCAGCCGCTTACAGGGGCCACCAGCCGGGGAGCTGTTTTTT
NA	TRBV2	NA	TRBJ2-2	CASSRTRRDTGELFF	TGTGCCAGCAGTAGGACAAGAAGAGACACCGGGGAGCTGTTTTTT
NA	TRBV2	NA	TRBJ1-5	CASRAGRSNQPQHF	TGTGCCAGCAGGGCAGGGAGGAGCAATCAGCCCCAGCATTTT
NA	TRBV5-5	NA	TRBJ1-2	CASSLVTYLDYGYTF	TGTGCCAGCAGCTTGGTAACCTACCTCGACTATGGCTACACCTTC
NA	TRBV5-6	NA	TRBJ2-7	CASSSRPARYFF	TGTGCCAGCAGCTCCCGACCGGCTAGGTACTTCTTC
few	TRBV5-1	TRBD1	TRBJ2-7	CASSDHRGYSYEQYF	TGCGCCAGCAGCGATCACAGGGGATACTCCTACGAGCAGTACTTC
NA	TRBV6-5	NA	TRBJ1-3	CASRHLSGNTIYF	TGTGCCAGCCGACACCTCTCTGGAAACACCATATATTTT
few	TRBV10-1	NA	TRBJ2-5	CASSESGKLGAQETQYF	TGCGCCAGCAGTGAGTCGGGCAAATTGGGGGCCCAAGAGACCCAGTACTTC
NA	TRBV5-1	TRBD2	TRBJ2-7	CASSQFGGGNEQYF	TGCGCCAGCAGCCAATTCGGGGGAGGGAACGAGCAGTACTTC